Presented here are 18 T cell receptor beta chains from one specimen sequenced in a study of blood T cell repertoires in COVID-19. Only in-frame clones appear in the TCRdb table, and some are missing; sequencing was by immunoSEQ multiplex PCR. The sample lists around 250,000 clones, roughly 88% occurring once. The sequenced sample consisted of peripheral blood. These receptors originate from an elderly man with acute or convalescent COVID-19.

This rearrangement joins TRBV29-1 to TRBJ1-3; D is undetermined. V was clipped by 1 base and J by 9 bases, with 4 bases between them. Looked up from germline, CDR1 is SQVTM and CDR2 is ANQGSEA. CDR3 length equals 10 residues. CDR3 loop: CSVEAGTIYF. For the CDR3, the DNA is TGCAGCGTTGAAGCAGGCACCATATATTTT.

Here the CDR3 DNA reads TGTGCCAGCAGCACCTGGACTGAACAAGGCTACAATGAGCAGTTCTTC. Protein sequence: CASSTWTEQGYNEQFF. V is TRBV21-1 and J is TRBJ2-1; the table's TRBD2 call for D was not verified on the DNA. TRBV21-1 is tagged as a pseudogene. The CDR3 loop spans 16 amino acids.

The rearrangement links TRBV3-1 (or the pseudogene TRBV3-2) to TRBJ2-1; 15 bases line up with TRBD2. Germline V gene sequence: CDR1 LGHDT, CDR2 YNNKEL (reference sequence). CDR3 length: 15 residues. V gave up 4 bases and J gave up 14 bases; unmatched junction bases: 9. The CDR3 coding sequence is TGTGCCAGCAGCCCGGGACTAGCGGGGGGTAGGTGGGAGTTCTTC. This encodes CASSPGLAGGRWEFF.

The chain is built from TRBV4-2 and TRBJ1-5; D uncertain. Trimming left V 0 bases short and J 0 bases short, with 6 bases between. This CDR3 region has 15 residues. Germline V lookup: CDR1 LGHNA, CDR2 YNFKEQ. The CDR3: CASSQERYSNQPQHF. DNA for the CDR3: TGTGCCAGCAGCCAAGAACGGTATAGCAATCAGCCCCAGCATTTT.

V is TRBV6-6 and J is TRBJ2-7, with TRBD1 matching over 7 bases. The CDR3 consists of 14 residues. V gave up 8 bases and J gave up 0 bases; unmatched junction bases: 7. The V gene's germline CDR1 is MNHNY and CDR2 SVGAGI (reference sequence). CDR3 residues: CASLLGDSSYEQYF. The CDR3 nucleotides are TGTGCCAGCCTTCTTGGGGACAGCTCCTACGAGCAGTACTTC.

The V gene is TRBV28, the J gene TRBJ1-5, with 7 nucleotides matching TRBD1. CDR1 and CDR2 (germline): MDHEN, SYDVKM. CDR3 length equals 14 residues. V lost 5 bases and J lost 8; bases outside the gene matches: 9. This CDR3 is CASSRTGVREPQHF. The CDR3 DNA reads TGTGCCAGCAGTCGGACAGGCGTCAGGGAGCCCCAGCATTTT.

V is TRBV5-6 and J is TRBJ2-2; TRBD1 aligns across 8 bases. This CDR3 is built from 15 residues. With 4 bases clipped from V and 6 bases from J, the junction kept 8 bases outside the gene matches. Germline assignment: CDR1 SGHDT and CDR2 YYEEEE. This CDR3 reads CASSRRTGIAGELFF. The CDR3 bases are TGTGCCAGCAGCCGCCGGACAGGGATCGCCGGGGAGCTGTTTTTT.

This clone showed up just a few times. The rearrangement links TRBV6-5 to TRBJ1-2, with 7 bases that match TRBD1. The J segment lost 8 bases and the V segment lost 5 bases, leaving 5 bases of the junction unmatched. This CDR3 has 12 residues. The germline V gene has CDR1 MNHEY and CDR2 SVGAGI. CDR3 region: CASSKGAGGYTF. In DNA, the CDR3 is TGTGCCAGCAGTAAGGGGGCAGGGGGCTACACCTTC.

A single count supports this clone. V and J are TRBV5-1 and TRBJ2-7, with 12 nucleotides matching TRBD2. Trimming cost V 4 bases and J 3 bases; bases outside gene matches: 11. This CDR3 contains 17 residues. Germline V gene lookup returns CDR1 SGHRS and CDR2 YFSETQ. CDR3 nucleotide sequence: TGCGCCAGCAGCACCAGTCAAGGACTAGCGGGAATCTACGAGCAGTACTTC. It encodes CASSTSQGLAGIYEQYF.

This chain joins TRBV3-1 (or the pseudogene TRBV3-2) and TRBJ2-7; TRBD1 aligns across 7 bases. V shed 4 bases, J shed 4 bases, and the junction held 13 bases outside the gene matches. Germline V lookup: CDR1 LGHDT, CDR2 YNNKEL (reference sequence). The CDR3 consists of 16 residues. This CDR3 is CASSPARRQGMYEQYF. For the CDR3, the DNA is TGTGCCAGCAGCCCCGCTCGGCGACAGGGAATGTACGAGCAGTACTTC.

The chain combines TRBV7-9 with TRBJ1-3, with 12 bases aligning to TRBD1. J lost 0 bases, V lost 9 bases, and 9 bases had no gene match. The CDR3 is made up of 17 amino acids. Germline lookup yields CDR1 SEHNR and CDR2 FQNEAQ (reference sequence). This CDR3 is CASAGTGGPSSGNTIYF. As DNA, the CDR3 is TGTGCCAGTGCCGGGACAGGGGGCCCTAGCTCTGGAAACACCATATATTTT.

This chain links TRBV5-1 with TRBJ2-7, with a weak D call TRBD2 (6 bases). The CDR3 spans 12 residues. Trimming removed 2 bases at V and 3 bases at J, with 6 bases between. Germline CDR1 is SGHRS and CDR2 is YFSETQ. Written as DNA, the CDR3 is TGCGCCAGCAGCTTTAGCGGCTACGAGCAGTACTTC. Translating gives CASSFSGYEQYF.

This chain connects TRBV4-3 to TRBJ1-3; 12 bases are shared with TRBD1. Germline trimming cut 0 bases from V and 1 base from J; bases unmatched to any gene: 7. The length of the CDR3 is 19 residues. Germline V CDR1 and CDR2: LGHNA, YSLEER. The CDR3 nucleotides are TGCGCCAGCAGCCAAGATATGGGACAGGGGGCGATTTCTGGAAACACCATATATTTT. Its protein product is CASSQDMGQGAISGNTIYF.

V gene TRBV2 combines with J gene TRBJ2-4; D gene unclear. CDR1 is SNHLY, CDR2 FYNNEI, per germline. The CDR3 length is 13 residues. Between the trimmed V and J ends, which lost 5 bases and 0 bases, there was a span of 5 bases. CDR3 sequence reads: CASSPGAKNIQYF. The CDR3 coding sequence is TGTGCCAGCAGTCCGGGAGCCAAAAACATTCAGTACTTC.

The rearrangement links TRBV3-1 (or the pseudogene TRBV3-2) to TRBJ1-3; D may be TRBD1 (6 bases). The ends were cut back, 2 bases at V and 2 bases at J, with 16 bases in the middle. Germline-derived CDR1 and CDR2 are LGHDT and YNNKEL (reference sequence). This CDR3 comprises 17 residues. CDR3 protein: CASSQTAARTAGNTIYF. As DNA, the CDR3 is TGTGCCAGCAGCCAAACAGCGGCACGGACAGCTGGAAACACCATATATTTT.

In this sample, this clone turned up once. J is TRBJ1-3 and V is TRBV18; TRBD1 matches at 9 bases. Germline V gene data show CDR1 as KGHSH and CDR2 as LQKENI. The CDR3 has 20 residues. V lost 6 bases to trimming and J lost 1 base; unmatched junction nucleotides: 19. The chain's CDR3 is CASSQNAGQGILRSGNTIYF. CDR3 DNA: TGTGCCAGCTCCCAAAACGCGGGACAGGGCATCTTACGATCTGGAAACACCATATATTTT.

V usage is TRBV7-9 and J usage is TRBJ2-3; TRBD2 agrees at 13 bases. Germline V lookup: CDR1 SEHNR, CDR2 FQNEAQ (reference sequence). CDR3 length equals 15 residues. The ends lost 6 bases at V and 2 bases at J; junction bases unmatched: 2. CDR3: CASRGTSGNTDTQYF. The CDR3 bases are TGTGCCAGCAGGGGGACTAGCGGGAACACAGATACGCAGTATTTT.

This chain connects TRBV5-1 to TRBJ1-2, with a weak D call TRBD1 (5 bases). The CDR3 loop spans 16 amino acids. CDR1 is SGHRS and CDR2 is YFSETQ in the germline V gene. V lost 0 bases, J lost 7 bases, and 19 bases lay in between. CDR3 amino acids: CASSLEPGEGRFGYTF. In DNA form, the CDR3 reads TGCGCCAGCAGCTTGGAGCCCGGGGAGGGGCGTTTTGGCTACACCTTC.